The rows below give T cell receptor beta chains drawn from one sample of a study of molecular identifiers for immune sequencing clone quantification. In TCRdb, the PCR reads were re-called with MiXCR into one record per CDR3 protein. This table has a few hundred thousand distinct CDR3 sequences, roughly 23% appearing once. Sequenced sample: naive CD8+ T cells from blood, with Jurkat cell RNA spiked in. These receptors all stem from a human donor in good health. Some libraries in this study had Jurkat cell RNA spiked in. The CDR3 runs from the conserved cysteine through the conserved F or W. D genes are given only for firm matches. A clone size is listed for some rows: how often the clone was seen (once, few, many), or a class if it is expanded.

>TRBV4-3|TRBJ2-5|.|.
TGCGCCAGCAGCCAAGATGAGGGCCAAGAGACCCAGTACTTC
CASSQDEGQETQYF
>TRBV4-3|TRBJ2-7|few|.
TGCGCCAGCAGCCAAGTCTTCGACGGAGAGCAGTACTTC
CASSQVFDGEQYF
>TRBV6-2/TRBV6-3|TRBJ2-7|few|TRBD1
TGTGCCAGCAGTTACTCGATTGAGGGGGCATCGATGAACGAGCAGTACTTC
CASSYSIEGASMNEQYF
>TRBV23-1|TRBJ2-1|.|TRBD2
TGCGCCAGCGGAGGTAGCGGGAGCATCGACAATGAGCAGTTCTTC
CASGGSGSIDNEQFF
>TRBV4-3|TRBJ1-1|many|TRBD1
TGCGCCAGCAGCTACACCAGGGGGCTGATGACTGAAGCTTTCTTT
CASSYTRGLMTEAFF
>TRBV15|TRBJ1-1|.|TRBD1
TGTGCCACCAGCCCACGGACAGGGGGCATGAACGCTGAAGCTTTCTTT
CATSPRTGGMNAEAFF
>TRBV4-1|TRBJ2-5|.|TRBD1
TGCGCCAGCAGCCGAGAAGGGACAGAACAAGAGACCCAGTACTTC
CASSREGTEQETQYF
>TRBV27|TRBJ1-6|.|.
TGTGCCAGCAGTCTACACCCTCAGGCAGGGAGTAATTCACCCCTCCACTTT
CASSLHPQAGSNSPLHF
>TRBV7-9|TRBJ2-3|once|.
TGTACCAGCAGCTCCCCCGTGGGTTACCTTAGCACAGATACGCAGTATTTT
CTSSSPVGYLSTDTQYF
>TRBV11-2|TRBJ2-7|.|.
TGTGCCAGCAGCTTAGATCCCAGGGGCGTATACGAGCAGTACTTC
CASSLDPRGVYEQYF
>TRBV11-2|TRBJ2-7|few|.
TGTGCCAGCAGCTTGTACGGAACCTACGAGCAGTACTTC
CASSLYGTYEQYF
>TRBV4-3|TRBJ1-4|many|.
TGCGCCAGCAGCCAGTCCAGTGCAACTAATGAAAAACTGTTTTTT
CASSQSSATNEKLFF
>TRBV6-2/TRBV6-3|TRBJ2-5|.|.
TGTGCCAGCAGGGACAGTGAGACCCAGTACTTC
CASRDSETQYF
>TRBV7-2|TRBJ2-7|.|.
TGTGCCAGCAGCTTTTTCCGAGGCGGGGCCTACGAGCAGTACTTC
CASSFFRGGAYEQYF
>TRBV7-2|TRBJ2-1|.|TRBD2
TGTGCCAGCAGCTTAGTGGGCGGGAGCTACTACAATGAGCAGTTCTTC
CASSLVGGSYYNEQFF
>TRBV5-1|TRBJ2-5|.|TRBD2
TGCGCCAGCAGCCCCGGAGCTAGCGGGGGGCTCTGGGAGACCCAGTACTTC
CASSPGASGGLWETQYF
>TRBV29-1|TRBJ2-1|few|TRBD2
TGCAGCGTTGATAGTGCGGGAGGCGATGAGCAGTTCTTC
CSVDSAGGDEQFF
>TRBV9|TRBJ1-3|.|.
TGTGCCAGCTCCCCCGACTCTGGAAACACCATATATTTT
CASSPDSGNTIYF
>TRBV11-2|TRBJ2-1|few|TRBD2
TGTGCCAGCAGCTTAATAGCGGGGGGGATAAGCTCCTACAATGAGCAGTTCTTC
CASSLIAGGISSYNEQFF
>TRBV6-2/TRBV6-3|TRBJ1-2|many|.
TGTGCCAGCAGTTACGGGACCCTCTATGGCTACACCTTC
CASSYGTLYGYTF
>TRBV7-9|TRBJ2-7|many|.
TGTGCCAGCAGCCACCTCACTTTCACCGGGGGGCCGAGTCGCGAGCAGTACTTC
CASSHLTFTGGPSREQYF
>TRBV7-9|TRBJ2-6|many|.
TGTGCCAGCAGCTCGGGGATGTCTGGGGCCAACGTCCTGACTTTC
CASSSGMSGANVLTF
>TRBV7-9|TRBJ1-1|many|.
TGTGCCAGCAGCCCCCTACTTAAGGGCCAGGGGTGGTCTGAAGCTTTCTTT
CASSPLLKGQGWSEAFF
>TRBV19|TRBJ1-1|many|.
TGTGCCAGTAGTAAGACTGAAGCTTTCTTT
CASSKTEAFF
>TRBV6-1|TRBJ1-2|few|.
TGTGCCAGCAGTGAGGTCATGGGGGACATAACTAACTATGGCTACACCTTC
CASSEVMGDITNYGYTF
>TRBV28|TRBJ1-5|many|TRBD1
TGTGCCAGCAGTTTAATGACAGGGACAGCGCAGCCCCAGCATTTT
CASSLMTGTAQPQHF
>TRBV20-1|TRBJ2-1|.|TRBD2
TGCAGTGCTAGAGATCTGTTCGGGACTAGCGGGAACTCCTACAATGAGCAGTTCTTC
CSARDLFGTSGNSYNEQFF
>TRBV4-3|TRBJ2-6|many|.
TGCGCCAGCAGCCGAGACAGATCTGGGGCCAACGTCCTGACTTTC
CASSRDRSGANVLTF
>TRBV28|TRBJ2-4|many|TRBD1
TGTGCCAGCAGTTTATTGGGACAGGAGTACATTCAGTACTTC
CASSLLGQEYIQYF
>TRBV30|TRBJ2-7|few|TRBD2
TGTGCCTGGAGTGTAGGGACGGGAGGGGAGCAGTACTTC
CAWSVGTGGEQYF
>TRBV7-9|TRBJ2-2|.|.
TGTGCCAGCAGCCCAGATGATGTAGTAATGGGGAACACCGGGGAGCTGTTTTTT
CASSPDDVVMGNTGELFF
>TRBV27|TRBJ2-7|.|.
TGTGCCAGCAAAGAACGGGGGCCCTACGAGCAGTACTTC
CASKERGPYEQYF
>TRBV7-9|TRBJ1-5|many|.
TGTGCCAGCAGTCAGACAGCCGGGAGCAATCAGCCCCAGCATTTT
CASSQTAGSNQPQHF
>TRBV7-9|TRBJ1-4|many|.
TGTGCCAGCAGCTCACCAGTCGAAAAACTGTTTTTT
CASSSPVEKLFF
>TRBV5-1|TRBJ2-7|.|TRBD1
TGCGCCAGCAGCTCGACAGGGGGTGATCCCTACGAGCAGTACTTC
CASSSTGGDPYEQYF
>TRBV9|TRBJ1-1|few|.
TGTGCCAGCAGCTTACCCGGGGCACTTAGCCCTTTGAACACTGAAGCTTTCTTT
CASSLPGALSPLNTEAFF
>TRBV7-9|TRBJ1-1|.|.
TGTGCCAGCAGCAAACCAGGTAACACTGAAGCTTTCTTT
CASSKPGNTEAFF
>TRBV5-4|TRBJ2-3|.|.
TGTGCCAGCAGCTTGGTAGTAGCGACTAGCACAGATACGCAGTATTTT
CASSLVVATSTDTQYF
>TRBV27|TRBJ1-3|many|.
TGTGCCAGCAGTGCTGACGGTAGCTCTGGAAACACCATATATTTT
CASSADGSSGNTIYF
>TRBV7-2|TRBJ2-7|.|.
TGTGCCAGCAGCTTCGGAGTATCCAGCTCCTACGAGCAGTACTTC
CASSFGVSSSYEQYF
>TRBV6-2/TRBV6-3|TRBJ2-7|many|.
TGTGCCAGCAGTTACTCCGGGACCAGCTCCTACGAGCAGTACTTC
CASSYSGTSSYEQYF
>TRBV2|TRBJ2-7|many|.
TGTGCCAGCAGTGGGCAGGGTTACTACGAGCAGTACTTC
CASSGQGYYEQYF
>TRBV28|TRBJ2-3|many|.
TGTGCCAGCAGTGTATCCCCGGGGTGGTCTAGCGGCACAGATACGCAGTATTTT
CASSVSPGWSSGTDTQYF
>TRBV12-3/TRBV12-4|TRBJ2-2|.|TRBD2
TGTGCCAGCAGATCACAGACACTAGCGGGAAGGGCCGGGGAGCTGTTTTTT
CASRSQTLAGRAGELFF
>TRBV20-1|TRBJ2-3|few|.
TGCAGTGCTCGCGAGACTAGCACAGATACGCAGTATTTT
CSARETSTDTQYF
>TRBV7-9|TRBJ2-1|few|.
TGTGCCAGCAGACCGAGCTCCTACAATGAGCAGTTCTTC
CASRPSSYNEQFF
>TRBV7-8|TRBJ2-3|many|TRBD1
TGTGCCAGCAGCTTCTTCAGGGGGCAGAGCACAGATACGCAGTATTTT
CASSFFRGQSTDTQYF
>TRBV29-1|TRBJ2-6|many|.
TGCAGCGTCGTCCTGGTGGGCGCTGGGGCCAACGTCCTGACTTTC
CSVVLVGAGANVLTF
>TRBV20-1|TRBJ1-2|.|TRBD1
TGCAGTGCTAGAGATTGGACAGGGTTCGGAGCTAACTATGGCTACACCTTC
CSARDWTGFGANYGYTF
>TRBV7-6|TRBJ2-3|many|TRBD2
TGTGCCAGCAGCCCTCTGGGCGGGGGGGCCTCAGATACGCAGTATTTT
CASSPLGGGASDTQYF
>TRBV4-2|TRBJ2-2|.|.
TGTGCCAGCAGCCCTAGGGGGGGGGTAAACAGGTGGGGCTCGACCGGGGAGCTGTTTTTT
CASSPRGGVNRWGSTGELFF
>TRBV7-9|TRBJ2-7|many|TRBD2
TGTGCCAGCAGCCAGCGGGAGGTCCCCTACGAGCAGTACTTC
CASSQREVPYEQYF
>TRBV4-3|TRBJ2-7|many|.
TGCGCCAGCAGCCATGACACCTCCTACGAGCAGTACTTC
CASSHDTSYEQYF
>TRBV29-1|TRBJ2-2|many|.
TGCAGCGTTGAAGGACAGGGAGGGACCGGGGAGCTGTTTTTT
CSVEGQGGTGELFF
>TRBV2|TRBJ2-3|many|.
TGTGCCAGCAGTGAAGCAAAGCTGCCCAGAGATACGCAGTATTTT
CASSEAKLPRDTQYF